A selection of T cell receptor beta chains follows, all from one sample in a study of Ad26.COV2.S vaccination and SARS-CoV-2 variants. The repertoire was sequenced with immunoSEQ multiplex PCR; TCRdb's copy has only in-frame clones and lacks some. Here the sample spans 400,000 to 450,000 clones, 92% being singletons. Specimen: peripheral blood, collected in a trial of Ad26.COV2.S vaccine versus placebo. These receptors originate from a person between 18 and 60 years old who received the Ad26.COV2.S COVID-19 vaccine or a placebo. CDR3s include the opening cysteine and the closing phenylalanine or tryptophan. D genes are given only for firm matches. For some rows the clone size is stated as once, few or many, or as a class when expanded; others skip it.

clone_size	j_call	d_call	v_call	cdr3_nt	cdr3_aa
.	TRBJ2-7	TRBD1	TRBV10-1	TGCGCCAGCAGTGAGAGGGACAGCTACGAGCAGTACTTC	CASSERDSYEQYF
.	TRBJ1-1	TRBD1	TRBV30	TGTGCCTGGAAGGGAACCAGGACAGGCACTGAAGCTTTCTTT	CAWKGTRTGTEAFF
.	TRBJ1-2	.	TRBV5-6	TGTGCCAGCAGCCTACGACAGCGATCTAACTATGGCTACACCTTC	CASSLRQRSNYGYTF
.	TRBJ1-2	.	TRBV4-1	TGCGCCAGCAGCCAAGAGTCTGGGCCAGGGGTAAACTATGGCTACACCTTC	CASSQESGPGVNYGYTF
.	TRBJ2-6	.	TRBV5-6	TGTGCCAGCAGCTTGGCCAGTTTTGGGGCCAACGTCCTGACTTTC	CASSLASFGANVLTF
.	TRBJ2-1	.	TRBV6-6	TGTGCCAGCAGAGGGGACGGGACTGGCTACAATGAGCAGTTCTTC	CASRGDGTGYNEQFF
.	TRBJ1-2	.	TRBV29-1	TGCAGCGTCCCCAGACAGGAGAACTATGGCTACACCTTC	CSVPRQENYGYTF
few	TRBJ2-7	TRBD1	TRBV2	TGTGCCAGCGTCACACAGGGGGGCTCCTACGAGCAGTACTTC	CASVTQGGSYEQYF
.	TRBJ2-7	TRBD1	TRBV11-2	TGTGCCAGCAGCCTGGACAGGAACTACGAGCAGTACTTC	CASSLDRNYEQYF
.	TRBJ2-5	.	TRBV3-1/TRBV3-2	TGTGCCAGCAGCCAAGATAAGGTGGCAGCCACCCAAGAGACCCAGTACTTC	CASSQDKVAATQETQYF
.	TRBJ2-5	.	TRBV7-2	TGTGCCAGCAGCTTAGGTGTCGGGTTCCGAGAGACCCAGTACTTC	CASSLGVGFRETQYF
.	TRBJ1-6	.	TRBV7-9	TGTGCCAGCAGCTTAGGGGGAGTGAGCTCCTATAATTCACCCCTCCACTTT	CASSLGGVSSYNSPLHF
.	TRBJ2-7	TRBD2	TRBV18	TGTGCCAGCTCACCTAGCGGGGGGGCTGGCGAGCAGTACTTC	CASSPSGGAGEQYF
few	TRBJ2-5	.	TRBV5-5	TGTGCCAGCAGTTTAGACAGCCTTTATTCGACCCAGTACTTC	CASSLDSLYSTQYF
.	TRBJ1-2	.	TRBV5-6	TGTGCCAGCAGCTTGCCAGACTATGGCTACACCTTC	CASSLPDYGYTF
.	TRBJ1-2	TRBD1	TRBV6-5	TGTGCCAGCAGTTCTGACCGGGACAGGGGTGGTGGCTACACCTTC	CASSSDRDRGGGYTF
.	TRBJ2-7	.	TRBV27	TGTGCCAGCAGAATTGGAGTCCGATACGAGCAGTACTTC	CASRIGVRYEQYF
once	TRBJ1-2	.	TRBV6-6	TGTGCCAGCAGTTACGACGGGGACCTGACTAACTATGGCTACACCTTC	CASSYDGDLTNYGYTF
.	TRBJ1-3	.	TRBV12-3/TRBV12-4	TGTGCCAGCAATTGGAGAAACACCATATATTTT	CASNWRNTIYF
.	TRBJ1-2	.	TRBV5-1	TGCGCCAGCAGCTCTCTAGGGCAGGCGGTCGATGGCTACACCTTC	CASSSLGQAVDGYTF
once	TRBJ2-3	TRBD2	TRBV9	TGTGCCAGCAGCGCAGGTAGCGGGGGTACAGATACGCAGTATTTT	CASSAGSGGTDTQYF
.	TRBJ1-3	TRBD1	TRBV9	TGTGCCAGCAGCGTAGAGAACAGGGGCCCTGGAAACACCATATATTTT	CASSVENRGPGNTIYF
.	TRBJ2-1	.	TRBV7-2	TGTGCCAGCCGACCTGCTGCTTACAATGAGCAGTTCTTC	CASRPAAYNEQFF
.	TRBJ1-3	.	TRBV7-8	TGTGCCAGCAGCACCGGCCAGAGTGGGAACACCATATATTTT	CASSTGQSGNTIYF
.	TRBJ2-5	TRBD1	TRBV7-7	TGTGCTAGCAGCTTAGGGACAGGAAAAGAGACCCAGTACTTC	CASSLGTGKETQYF
.	TRBJ1-2	TRBD1	TRBV6-5	TGTGCCAGCAGTTACTTCTCAGGGGGCGCGGGCTATGGCTACACCTTC	CASSYFSGGAGYGYTF
few	TRBJ1-1	.	TRBV10-1	TGCGCCAGCAGTAAAGACAGGAACACTGAAGCTTTCTTT	CASSKDRNTEAFF
.	TRBJ1-3	.	TRBV6-2/TRBV6-3	TGTGCCAGCAGTCGGACAGCCTCTGGAAACACCATATATTTT	CASSRTASGNTIYF
.	TRBJ2-5	.	TRBV11-2	TGTGCCAGCAGCTTAGGGGTTGTGGAGACCCAGTACTTC	CASSLGVVETQYF
.	TRBJ2-1	.	TRBV6-5	TGTGCCAGCAGTTCGGGGGATAGCTCCTACAATGAGCAGTTCTTC	CASSSGDSSYNEQFF